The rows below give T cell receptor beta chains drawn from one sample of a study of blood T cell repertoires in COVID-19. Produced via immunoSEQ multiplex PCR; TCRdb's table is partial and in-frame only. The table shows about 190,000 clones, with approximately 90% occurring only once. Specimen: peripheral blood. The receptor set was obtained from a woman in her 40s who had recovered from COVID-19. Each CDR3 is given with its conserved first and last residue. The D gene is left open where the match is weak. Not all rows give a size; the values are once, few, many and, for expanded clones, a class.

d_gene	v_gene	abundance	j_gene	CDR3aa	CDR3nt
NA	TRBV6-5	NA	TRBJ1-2	CASSPSQGNYGYTF	TGTGCCAGCAGCCCAAGCCAGGGGAACTATGGCTACACCTTC
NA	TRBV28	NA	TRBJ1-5	CASSLSGWGGSPGQPQHF	TGTGCCAGCAGTTTATCGGGTTGGGGCGGTTCTCCAGGGCAGCCCCAGCATTTT
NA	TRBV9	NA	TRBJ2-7	CASSVLGDSYEQYF	TGTGCCAGCAGCGTACTGGGCGACTCCTACGAGCAGTACTTC
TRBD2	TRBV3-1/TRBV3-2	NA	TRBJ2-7	CASSQLTSPHEQYF	TGTGCCAGCAGCCAACTGACTAGCCCGCACGAGCAGTACTTC
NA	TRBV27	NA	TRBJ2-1	CASSLSSYNEQFF	TGTGCCAGCAGTTTGAGCTCCTACAATGAGCAGTTCTTC
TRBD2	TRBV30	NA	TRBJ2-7	CAWSYTSGSYEQYF	TGTGCCTGGAGTTATACTAGCGGGAGTTACGAGCAGTACTTC
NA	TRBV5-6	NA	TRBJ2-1	CASSLAFGLDEQFF	TGTGCCAGCAGCTTGGCATTTGGGCTGGATGAGCAGTTCTTC
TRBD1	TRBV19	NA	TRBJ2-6	CASTWDRDQGANVLTF	TGTGCCAGTACCTGGGACAGGGATCAAGGGGCCAACGTCCTGACTTTC
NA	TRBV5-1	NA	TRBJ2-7	CASSPGTEIPGGEQYF	TGCGCCAGCAGCCCCGGGACAGAGATTCCCGGGGGAGAGCAGTACTTC
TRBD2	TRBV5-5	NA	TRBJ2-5	CASSLVSLGLAVLQETQYF	TGTGCCAGCAGCTTGGTCTCTCTCGGACTAGCGGTCCTCCAAGAGACCCAGTACTTC
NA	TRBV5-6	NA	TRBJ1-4	CASSLLGALDEKLFF	TGTGCCAGCAGCTTGCTGGGGGCTCTGGATGAAAAACTGTTTTTT
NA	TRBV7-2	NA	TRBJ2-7	CASSLSPPGSGESYEQYF	TGTGCCAGCAGCTTATCCCCGCCCGGGTCAGGGGAATCCTACGAGCAGTACTTC
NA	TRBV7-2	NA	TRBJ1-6	CASSLASGYYNSPLHF	TGTGCCAGCAGCTTAGCTTCCGGTTACTATAATTCACCCCTCCACTTT
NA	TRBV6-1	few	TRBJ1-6	CASSEVGAGAQLHF	TGTGCCAGCAGTGAAGTGGGGGCGGGGGCCCAGCTCCACTTT
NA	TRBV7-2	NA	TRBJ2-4	CASRGGNIQYF	TGTGCCTCTCGGGGTGGGAACATTCAGTACTTC